This T cell receptor (beta chain) emerged from a study of blood T cell repertoires in COVID-19. In the study overall: The cDNA or gDNA used as material had been derived from T cells, B-cell-depleted T cells, or PBMCs.

Original handling: Using reference gene primer amplification, nucleated cell counts were estimated. Only in-frame clones appear in the TCRdb table, and some are missing; sequencing was by immunoSEQ multiplex PCR. The V and J calls and the clone size are those of that table, but D and trimming were determined from the DNA. The sample includes about 230,000 clones, approximately 82% seen only once; the top ten take approximately 2.5%. The germline gives CDR1 MNHEY, CDR2 SVGAGI. This CDR3 has 16 residues. V lost 4 bases and J lost 7, with 20 bases in between. Input material: peripheral blood. The clonotype originates from a woman between 70 and 85 years old with active or convalescent COVID-19. The gene calls are TRBV6-5 and TRBJ1-5; no clear D gene. For the CDR3, the DNA is TGTGCCAGCAGTTCTCAAGCGGGAGTAGATGGGCAGCCCCAGCATTTT. It is translated as CASSSQAGVDGQPQHF.